These 19 T cell receptor beta chains came from one sample sequenced in a study of cytomegalovirus exposure and HLA in healthy donors. Use of 60 Vbeta and 13 Jbeta primers characterized the PCR. The method was immunoSEQ multiplex PCR; TCRdb's version includes in-frame clones alone and lacks a portion of them. The specimen's table records just over 200,000 clones. Sequenced input: PBMCs. The receptors come from a girl aged 2 to 10 in good health and CMV-seropositive.

The V gene is TRBV29-1, the J gene TRBJ2-2, with 12 bases that match TRBD2. The V segment lost 5 bases and the J segment 0 bases; nucleotides outside the gene matches: 16. CDR1 and CDR2 from the germline V gene are SQVTM and ANQGSEA. The CDR3 spans 20 residues. The CDR3 DNA sequence: TGCAGCGTTAACCTTCTGACTAGCGGGAGCGGCCCCACGAACACCGGGGAGCTGTTTTTT. Translating gives CSVNLLTSGSGPTNTGELFF.

V gene TRBV7-8 combines with J gene TRBJ1-2; TRBD1 aligns across 9 bases. Germline lookup yields CDR1 SGHVS and CDR2 FQNEAQ. V was clipped by 0 bases and J by 6 bases; unmatched bases: 14. The CDR3 contains 18 residues. This CDR3 is CASSLAGGTGKSLDGYTF. In nucleotides, the CDR3 is TGTGCCAGCAGCTTAGCAGGCGGGACAGGGAAGAGTCTAGATGGCTACACCTTC.

The chain uses TRBV28 and TRBJ2-6; D gene unclear. Germline V gene lookup returns CDR1 MDHEN and CDR2 SYDVKM. V lost 2 bases, J lost 2 bases, and 7 bases lay in between. This CDR3 contains 15 residues. The CDR3 protein is CASSLPGAGANVLTF. The DNA for the CDR3 is TGTGCCAGCAGTTTACCGGGTGCTGGGGCCAACGTCCTGACTTTC.

On this clone: At one end, the junction sequence differs from germline, possibly due to a read error. This chain uses TRBV7-2 with TRBJ2-2, with D maybe TRBD2 (6 bases). The CDR3 consists of 16 residues. The germline V gene encodes CDR1 SGHTA and CDR2 FQGNSA. The CDR3 here is CASSLASLAIAGELFF. The CDR3 DNA sequence: TGTGCCAGCAGCCTAGCATCCCTAGCGATCGCCGGGGAGCTGTTTTTT.

This chain connects TRBV5-6 to TRBJ2-7; unclear D gene. Germline V CDR1 and CDR2: SGHDT, YYEEEE. Between the trimmed V and J ends, which lost 4 bases and 0 bases, there was a span of 11 bases. The CDR3 totals 14 residues. The chain's CDR3 is CASSRTLSSYEQYF. For the CDR3, the DNA is TGTGCCAGCAGCAGAACTTTGAGCTCCTACGAGCAGTACTTC.

The chain has TRBV4-1 and TRBJ2-1; 7 bases map to TRBD2. CDR1 MGHRA and CDR2 YSYEKL come from the germline V gene. Trimming removed 5 bases from V and 3 bases from J; junction bases left unmatched: 4. The CDR3 spans 14 residues. The CDR3 DNA follows: TGCGCCAGCAGCTCGGGACTACTCTACAATGAGCAGTTCTTC. Translated, it gives CASSSGLLYNEQFF.

This chain links TRBV27 with TRBJ2-3; D might be TRBD1 (5 bases). Trimming took 2 bases from V and 1 from J, leaving 10 bases between them. From germline, CDR1 is MNHEY and CDR2 SMNVEV (reference sequence). This CDR3 region has 15 residues. CDR3 sequence: CASSLGAVGTDTQYF. CDR3 nucleotides: TGTGCCAGCAGTTTAGGGGCTGTGGGCACAGATACGCAGTATTTT.

J is TRBJ2-4 and V is TRBV28, with D perhaps TRBD1 (5 bases). Trimming took off 5 bases at V and 0 bases at J, with 11 bases between the two ends. The CDR3 runs 15 residues. Germline CDR1 is MDHEN and CDR2 is SYDVKM. The DNA for the CDR3 is TGTGCCAGCAGTGGGCAGGGCGAAGCCAAAAACATTCAGTACTTC. Its translation is CASSGQGEAKNIQYF.

The chain combines TRBV10-2 with TRBJ1-1, with 9 bases that match TRBD1. The CDR3 extends over 15 amino acids. V gave up 4 bases and J gave up 8 bases; unmatched junction bases: 11. Germline V lookup: CDR1 WSHSY, CDR2 SAAADI. DNA for the CDR3: TGCGCCAGCAGTGGGAGGGGACAGGGTGTCCCAGAAGCTTTCTTT. It specifies CASSGRGQGVPEAFF.

The chain carries TRBV28 and TRBJ2-7; 10 bases are shared with TRBD2. Germline CDR1 MDHEN, CDR2 SYDVKM. V shed 5 bases, J shed 9 bases, and the junction held 4 bases outside the gene matches. The length of the CDR3 is 12 residues. The CDR3 here is CASSLLAGGQYF. As DNA, the CDR3 is TGTGCCAGCAGTCTATTAGCGGGAGGGCAGTACTTC.

The chain carries TRBV5-1 and TRBJ2-1; the match to TRBD2 covers 14 bases. The V and J ends lost 4 bases and 4 bases, in that order; junction bases with no gene match: 10. CDR3 length: 18 residues. Per the germline V gene, CDR1 is SGHRS and CDR2 is YFSETQ. The CDR3 DNA is TGCGCCAGCAGCCCGGGACTAGCGGGAGTGGGCCCTTACAATGAGCAGTTCTTC. This translates into CASSPGLAGVGPYNEQFF.

V and J are TRBV2 and TRBJ2-3; TRBD2 matches at 9 bases. Germline values: CDR1 SNHLY, CDR2 FYNNEI. Losses at the gene ends were 8 bases for V and 2 bases for J; bases not matched to a gene: 20. CDR3 length equals 19 residues. As DNA, the CDR3 is TGTGCCAGCGGACCCCGCGGGAGGGCCCGACCCGCACCCACAGATACGCAGTATTTT. This gives the protein CASGPRGRARPAPTDTQYF.

The genes are TRBV5-4 and TRBJ1-1; a weak D match, TRBD1 (5 bases). With 4 bases removed from V and 1 base from J, the gap between germline ends came to 11 bases. Per the germline V gene, CDR1 is SGHNT and CDR2 is YYREEE (reference sequence). The CDR3 length is 14 residues. The CDR3 nucleotides are TGTGCCAGCAGCGTGACAGCAACGAACACTGAAGCTTTCTTT. Translated: CASSVTATNTEAFF. Drawing the rest from reference TRBV5-4 and TRBJ1-1, the complete variable domain is ETGVTQSPTHLIKTRGQQVTLRCSSQSGHNTVSWYQQALGQGPQFIFQYYREEENGRGNFPPRFSGLQFPNYSSELNVNALELDDSALYLCASSVTATNTEAFFGQGTRLTVV.

The chain joins TRBV7-2 to TRBJ2-7; tentatively, D is TRBD2 (5 bases). The V gene's germline CDR1 is SGHTA and CDR2 FQGNSA. The ends were cut back, 3 bases at V and 2 bases at J, with 11 bases in the middle. This CDR3 region has 14 residues. The CDR3 region has the DNA TGTGCCAGCAGCTTCCAGAGCGGAGCCTACGAGCAGTACTTC. This codes for CASSFQSGAYEQYF.

The chain employs TRBV5-1 and TRBJ1-1; D unclear. This CDR3 region has 14 residues. V lost 4 bases to trimming and J lost 5 bases, with 15 bases between them. Germline-derived CDR1 and CDR2 are SGHRS and YFSETQ. The CDR3 DNA reads as TGCGCCAGCAGCCGCTCCGGCCCTAGGACTGAAGCTTTCTTT. This sequence encodes CASSRSGPRTEAFF.

This chain connects TRBV30 to TRBJ1-2; D gene unclear. This CDR3 region has 10 residues. V was clipped by 5 bases and J by 6 bases, with 7 bases between them. The germline gives CDR1 GTSNPN, CDR2 SVGIG (reference sequence). The CDR3 here is CAWGRNGYTF. CDR3 DNA sequence: TGTGCCTGGGGGAGGAATGGCTACACCTTC.

The V gene is TRBV5-1, the J gene TRBJ2-5; a possible D gene is TRBD2 (6 bases). CDR3 size: 14 residues. Germline lookup yields CDR1 SGHRS and CDR2 YFSETQ. V dropped 8 bases and J dropped 5 bases, with 19 bases sitting between them. The CDR3 nucleotides read TGCGCCAGTTCCATCTCGGGAGATCGGGAGACCCAGTACTTC. Amino acids: CASSISGDRETQYF.

The CDR3 bases are TGTGCCAGCAGAACAGGGATACACGAGCAGTACTTC. Residues: CASRTGIHEQYF. The chain is built from TRBV7-2 and TRBJ2-7; weak D call: TRBD1 (6 bases). The germline CDR1 and CDR2 sequences are SGHTA and FQGNSA. The CDR3 totals 12 residues. The germline V and J ends were trimmed by 6 bases and 5 bases, with 11 bases remaining between them.

V is TRBV11-3 and J is TRBJ2-7; TRBD2 aligns across 10 bases. The CDR3 totals 15 residues. Germline assignment: CDR1 SGHNT and CDR2 YENEEA. Trimming at V came to 4 bases and at J to 1 base, leaving 4 bases not matched to a gene. In nucleotides, the CDR3 is TGTGCCAGCAGCTCCATAGCGGGAGGATCCTACGAGCAGTACTTC. Encoded protein: CASSSIAGGSYEQYF.